This passage covers 3 T cell receptor beta chains from one sample sequenced in a study of blood T cell repertoires in COVID-19. Generated by immunoSEQ multiplex PCR, the TCRdb table keeps only in-frame clones and is missing some. The sample holds 300,000 to 400,000 clones, under 95% seen once. Material for sequencing was PBMCs or T cells enriched from blood (not recorded which). The receptors come from a man aged 60 to 69 who had recovered from COVID-19.

The CDR3 loop is CASSLGGGDNSPLHF. DNA of the CDR3: TGTGCCAGCAGCTTAGGAGGAGGCGATAATTCACCCCTCCACTTT. The V gene is TRBV7-2, the J gene TRBJ1-6; the D is unclear. Per germline, CDR1 SGHTA and CDR2 FQGNSA. Trimming cost V 1 base and J 5 bases, with 9 bases left between them. The CDR3 covers 15 residues.

This rearrangement joins TRBV18 to TRBJ1-2, with TRBD1 identical over 8 bases. V was pared by 3 bases and J by 6 bases, with 0 bases of the junction left unmatched. This CDR3 comprises 12 residues. Germline V gives CDR1 KGHSH, CDR2 LQKENI. The CDR3 is CASSPTGDGYTF. DNA for the CDR3: TGTGCCAGCTCACCGACAGGGGATGGCTACACCTTC.

This clone was seen a single time. V is TRBV7-9 and J is TRBJ1-2; D ambiguous. The germline V and J ends were trimmed by 5 bases and 6 bases, with 13 bases remaining between them. Germline CDR1 reads SEHNR; CDR2 reads FQNEAQ (reference sequence). The CDR3 runs to 13 residues. This CDR3 reads CASSLLKEDGYTF. CDR3 nucleotide sequence: TGTGCCAGCAGCCTACTGAAAGAGGATGGCTACACCTTC. The variable domain in full, with the rest retrieved from reference TRBV7-9 and TRBJ1-2, is DTGVSQNPRHKITKRGQNVTFRCDPISEHNRLYWYRQTLGQGPEFLTYFQNEAQLEKSRLLSDRFSAERPKGSFSTLEIQRTEQGDSAMYLCASSLLKEDGYTFGSGTRLTVV.